The present TCR beta chain was sequenced within a study of blood T cell repertoires in COVID-19. TCRdb's copy holds only in-frame clones and misses some; the assay was immunoSEQ multiplex PCR. The sample has 55,000 to 75,000 clones, 60% to 80% seen once. Germline assignment: CDR1 MGHRA and CDR2 YSYEKL. The V end was cut by 3 bases, the J end by 4 bases, with 15 bases between. The CDR3 has 15 residues. The chain recombines TRBV4-1 with TRBJ1-2, with D tentatively TRBD1 (5 bases). The sequenced material came from peripheral blood. The receptor was isolated from a man older than 75 with active or convalescent COVID-19. The CDR3 protein is CASSHTSREAYGYTF. As DNA, the CDR3 is TGCGCCAGCAGCCACACATCCAGGGAAGCCTATGGCTACACCTTC.